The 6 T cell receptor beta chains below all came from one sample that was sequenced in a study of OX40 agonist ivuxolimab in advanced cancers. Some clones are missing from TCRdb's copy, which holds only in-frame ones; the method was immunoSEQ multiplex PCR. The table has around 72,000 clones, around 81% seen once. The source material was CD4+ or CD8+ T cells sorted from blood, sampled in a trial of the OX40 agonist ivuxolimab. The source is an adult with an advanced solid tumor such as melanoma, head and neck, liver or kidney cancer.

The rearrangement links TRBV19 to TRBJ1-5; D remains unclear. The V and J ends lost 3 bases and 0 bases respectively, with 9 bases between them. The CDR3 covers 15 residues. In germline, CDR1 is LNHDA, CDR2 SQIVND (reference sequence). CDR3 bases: TGTGCCAGTAGTATCGGGCAGTTTAGCAATCAGCCCCAGCATTTT. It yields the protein CASSIGQFSNQPQHF.

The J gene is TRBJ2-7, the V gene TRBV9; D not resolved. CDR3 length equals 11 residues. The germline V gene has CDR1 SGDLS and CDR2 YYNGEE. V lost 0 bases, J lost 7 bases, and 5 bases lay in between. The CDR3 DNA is TGTGCCAGCAGCGTAGTGACAGAGCAGTACGTC. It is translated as CASSVVTEQYV.

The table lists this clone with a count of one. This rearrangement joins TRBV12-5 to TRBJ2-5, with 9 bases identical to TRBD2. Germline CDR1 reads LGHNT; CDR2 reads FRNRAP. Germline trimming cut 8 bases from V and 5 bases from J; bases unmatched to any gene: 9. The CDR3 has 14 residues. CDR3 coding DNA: TGTGCTAGTACTTCAGCGGGAGGTTGCGAGACCCAGTACTTC. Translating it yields CASTSAGGCETQYF. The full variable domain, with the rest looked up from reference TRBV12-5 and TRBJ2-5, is DARVTQTPRHKVTEMGQEVTMRCQPILGHNTVFWYRQTMMQGLELLAYFRNRAPLDDSGMPKDRFSAEMPDATLATLKIQPSEPRDSAVYFCASTSAGGCETQYFGPGTRLLVL.

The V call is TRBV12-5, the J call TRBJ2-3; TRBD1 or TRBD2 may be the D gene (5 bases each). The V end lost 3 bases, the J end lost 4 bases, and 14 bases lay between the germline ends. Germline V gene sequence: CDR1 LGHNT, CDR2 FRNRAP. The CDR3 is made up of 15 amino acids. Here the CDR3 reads CASGFGLGVADTQYF. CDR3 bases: TGTGCTAGTGGTTTCGGTCTGGGGGTGGCAGATACGCAGTATTTT. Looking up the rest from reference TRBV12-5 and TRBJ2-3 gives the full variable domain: DARVTQTPRHKVTEMGQEVTMRCQPILGHNTVFWYRQTMMQGLELLAYFRNRAPLDDSGMPKDRFSAEMPDATLATLKIQPSEPRDSAVYFCASGFGLGVADTQYFGPGTRLTVL.

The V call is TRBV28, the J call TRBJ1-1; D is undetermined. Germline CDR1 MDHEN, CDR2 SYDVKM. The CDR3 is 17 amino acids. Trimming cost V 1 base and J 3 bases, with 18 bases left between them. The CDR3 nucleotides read TGTGCCAGCAGTTTATTCGGAGGAGCGATCGGGTACACTGAAGCTTTCTTT. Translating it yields CASSLFGGAIGYTEAFF.

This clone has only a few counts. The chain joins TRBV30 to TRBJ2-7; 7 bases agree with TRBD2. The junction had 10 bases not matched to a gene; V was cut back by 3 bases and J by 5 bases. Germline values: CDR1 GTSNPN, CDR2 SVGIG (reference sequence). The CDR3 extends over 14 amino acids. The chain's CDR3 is CAWRGLSAFDEQYF. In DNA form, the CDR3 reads TGTGCCTGGAGGGGACTATCAGCGTTCGACGAGCAGTACTTC.